Listed here is a single T cell receptor beta chain. Its antigen remains unidentified. Within one base of it there is no much larger clone, and no base qualities were kept. The donors were healthy, HIV-negative adults who had no recently reported acute infections or vaccinations. Every donor was a Caucasian adult residing in Nashville, Tennessee, USA. For unsorted samples, 90 million or so PBMCs were counted and genomic DNA was extracted with the QIAamp DNA Blood Mini kit. After blood collection by leukapheresis, PBMCs were isolated using Ficoll-Histopaque density gradient centrifugation and then cryopreserved in the vapor phase of liquid nitrogen. The germline V gene (reference sequence) yields LNHNV for CDR1 and YYDKDF for CDR2. From cysteine to phenylalanine, the CDR3 is 16 amino acids long. This entry keeps only the CDR3 DNA: 48 bases, framed from base 1. Between the V and J ends, shortened by 5 bases and 4 bases respectively, the junction contains 20 bases.

These data belong to a study of shared clonotypes between healthy human individuals (dated by TCRdb to about 2020). General notes on the study: A few men and a couple of women, aged 18 to 49 years, made up the cohort. Leukapheresis yielded between about 0.85 and 10 billion PBMCs per donor. To estimate repertoire size and how much clonotype sharing occurs between individuals, the study deeply sequenced the blood TCR repertoires of 5 or 6 healthy adults. Libraries were prepared and TCR repertoires were sequenced by different laboratories using diverse techniques, in order to increase sequencing depth and limit assay-specific biases. Study-wide findings and limitations: Pairwise subsampling led to the expectation that sequencing depth would affect the degree of clonotype sharing among donors. Sampling was restricted to blood, and TCR repertoires in tissues likely differ from the TCR repertoires found in blood. Because the study included a small number of donors, the genetic and exposure-history diversity represented was limited.

Using the deep immunoSEQ assay, multiplex PCR amplified TCR CDR3 regions from genomic DNA. Extracted genomic DNA from each cell subset was spread evenly across all wells of several immunoSEQ 96-well plates, with each plate serving as a replicate. For unsorted PBMC, approximately 0.3 ug of genomic DNA, equivalent to tens of thousands of T cell genomes, went into each replicate PCR. Ten immunoSEQ deep assay plates were used to sequence the unsorted PBMC genomic DNA. Purified libraries were measured with a Qubit 3.0 fluorometer, size-checked on a Bioanalyzer 2100, and measured again with the KAPA Library Quantification kit. Every immunoSEQ 96-well plate was sequenced on a dedicated single-read 150-cycle Illumina NextSeq 550 flow cell. Per the authors' processing: Because the immunoSEQ output included only junctional sequences and no quality scores, the filtering could not be the same as the filtering used for full-length reads. Sequences were annotated with PyIR, a Python wrapper for IgBLAST v1.9, using IMGT germline references to assign V/J genes and CDR3. Any read was removed if the V/J assignment was weak (E-value above 1e-6), the CDR3 was missing, or the read contained stop codons, out-of-frame junctions, or ambiguous translated residues. A V3J clonotype was defined by an identical inferred V gene, J gene, and CDR3 amino acid sequence. Percentage overlap between repertoires was calculated by dividing the number of shared unique clonotypes by the size of the smaller repertoire. Three approaches were used to assess repertoire richness: RTK rarefaction, the Chao1 estimator, and Recon v2.1 estimates of unobserved clonotypes. This immuneACCESS table, as held by TCRdb, lists in-frame sequences with V and J called but not all clones. Of the missing ones, under half trace to an unresolved V gene in checked studies; the others have no known cause. Clone size and V and J calls were adopted from that table, with D and trimming inferred from the DNA. The sample records hundreds of thousands of clones, around 77% of which are singletons. The ten biggest clones cover 12% of the sample.

The rearranged segments are TRBV15 and TRBJ1-2; a tentative D call is TRBD1 (6 bases match). Material: PBMCs. This clonotype was obtained from a woman aged 40 to 50 in good health. Some clones in this sample may be carry-over from other donors' samples. The nucleotide sequence reads TGTGCCACCAGCGGGACACTAAACAGGGTCGGCTATGGCTACACCTTC. This translates into CATSGTLNRVGYGYTF.